Listed below are T cell receptor beta chains from one sample, sequenced in a study of T cells in Graves' hyperthyroidism and ophthalmopathy. Using its own MiXCR run on the multiplex PCR reads, TCRdb lists one record per CDR3 protein. This sample has roughly 500,000 distinct CDR3 sequences; over 45% occur once, and the top ten carry about two fifths. The sequenced sample was peripheral blood or thyroid tissue (not recorded which). The receptors shown here come from an adult woman with Graves' disease, either hyperthyroidism or ophthalmopathy (not recorded which). Both conserved end residues are part of each CDR3. The D gene is left open where the match is weak. Clone size is given for some rows only: seen once, a few or many times, or a class if the clone is expanded.

J gene: TRBJ2-7
clone size: -
D gene: TRBD1
V gene: TRBV7-9
CDR3 protein: CASSRRTGAEDEQYF
CDR3 DNA: TGTGCCAGCAGCCGACGGACAGGGGCGGAGGACGAGCAGTACTTC

J gene: TRBJ1-6
clone size: -
D gene: TRBD1
V gene: TRBV5-1
CDR3 protein: CASSKDRDSPLHF
CDR3 DNA: TGCGCCAGCAGCAAGGACAGGGATTCACCCCTCCACTTT

J gene: TRBJ2-5
clone size: few
D gene: -
V gene: TRBV29-1
CDR3 protein: CSALPGYF
CDR3 DNA: TGCAGCGCCCTGCCTGGGTACTTC

J gene: TRBJ1-1
clone size: -
D gene: -
V gene: TRBV10-3
CDR3 protein: CASRSMTGNTEAFF
CDR3 DNA: TGTGCCAGCAGGTCTATGACAGGAAACACTGAAGCTTTCTTT

J gene: TRBJ1-2
clone size: few
D gene: -
V gene: TRBV20-1
CDR3 protein: CSVAGSGGDGYTF
CDR3 DNA: TGCAGTGTAGCCGGGAGTGGGGGAGATGGCTACACCTTC

J gene: TRBJ2-2
clone size: -
D gene: TRBD2
V gene: TRBV2
CDR3 protein: CASSPAGWDTGELFF
CDR3 DNA: TGTGCCAGCAGTCCAGCGGGATGGGACACCGGGGAGCTGTTTTTT

J gene: TRBJ1-1
clone size: many
D gene: -
V gene: TRBV7-3
CDR3 protein: CASSLDGQLKNTEAFF
CDR3 DNA: TGTGCCAGCAGCCTCGATGGGCAGCTAAAGAACACTGAAGCTTTCTTT

J gene: TRBJ1-6
clone size: -
D gene: -
V gene: TRBV7-2
CDR3 protein: CASSPPLRPPLHF
CDR3 DNA: TGTGCCAGCAGCCCGCCATTACGCCCACCCCTCCACTTT

J gene: TRBJ2-7
clone size: -
D gene: TRBD1
V gene: TRBV25-1
CDR3 protein: CASSPRQGRVDEQYF
CDR3 DNA: TGTGCCAGCAGTCCACGACAGGGACGTGTCGACGAGCAGTACTTC

J gene: TRBJ1-2
clone size: few
D gene: -
V gene: TRBV27
CDR3 protein: CASSLSRVTGYTF
CDR3 DNA: TGTGCCAGCAGTTTATCTCGAGTTACGGGCTACACCTTC

J gene: TRBJ2-7
clone size: few
D gene: TRBD2
V gene: TRBV20-1
CDR3 protein: CSATSGRSLNEQYF
CDR3 DNA: TGCAGTGCTACTAGCGGGAGAAGTCTGAACGAGCAGTACTTC

J gene: TRBJ1-6
clone size: -
D gene: -
V gene: TRBV2
CDR3 protein: CASRFPGAGNSPLHF
CDR3 DNA: TGTGCCAGCAGATTTCCAGGGGCCGGTAATTCACCCCTCCACTTT

J gene: TRBJ1-2
clone size: -
D gene: -
V gene: TRBV29-1
CDR3 protein: CSVGQLPIYGYTF
CDR3 DNA: TGCAGCGTTGGACAGCTCCCCATCTATGGCTACACCTTC

J gene: TRBJ1-1
clone size: few
D gene: -
V gene: TRBV28
CDR3 protein: CASSSRALNTEAFF
CDR3 DNA: TGTGCCAGCAGTTCCAGGGCCTTGAACACTGAAGCTTTCTTT

J gene: TRBJ2-7
clone size: once
D gene: TRBD2
V gene: TRBV11-2
CDR3 protein: CASSLLLAGGEQYF
CDR3 DNA: TGTGCCAGCAGCTTATTACTAGCGGGAGGCGAGCAGTACTTC

J gene: TRBJ2-3
clone size: few
D gene: -
V gene: TRBV2
CDR3 protein: CASSTEYLVWGSGDTQYF
CDR3 DNA: TGTGCCAGTAGTACCGAATACCTGGTATGGGGAAGCGGAGATACGCAGTATTTT

J gene: TRBJ1-1
clone size: -
D gene: TRBD1
V gene: TRBV4-3
CDR3 protein: CASSPGDRWTEAFF
CDR3 DNA: TGCGCCAGCAGCCCAGGGGACAGGTGGACTGAAGCTTTCTTT

J gene: TRBJ1-2
clone size: -
D gene: -
V gene: TRBV9
CDR3 protein: CASSFVRGNYGYTF
CDR3 DNA: TGCGCCAGCAGCTTCGTCAGGGGAAACTATGGCTACACCTTC

J gene: TRBJ1-1
clone size: -
D gene: TRBD1
V gene: TRBV10-3
CDR3 protein: CAGLTGTGNTEAFF
CDR3 DNA: TGTGCCGGCCTAACCGGGACAGGTAACACTGAAGCTTTCTTT

J gene: TRBJ2-7
clone size: few
D gene: -
V gene: TRBV24-1
CDR3 protein: CATSGADTYEQYF
CDR3 DNA: TGTGCCACCAGTGGCGCAGACACCTACGAGCAGTACTTC

J gene: TRBJ1-2
clone size: many
D gene: TRBD1
V gene: TRBV11-3
CDR3 protein: CASSLLVTGGDYGYTF
CDR3 DNA: TGTGCCAGCAGCTTACTTGTCACAGGGGGCGACTATGGCTACACCTTC

J gene: TRBJ2-3
clone size: -
D gene: TRBD2
V gene: TRBV9
CDR3 protein: CASSVDGLVQDTQYF
CDR3 DNA: TGTGCCAGCAGTGTGGATGGACTAGTCCAAGATACGCAGTATTTT

J gene: TRBJ1-5
clone size: -
D gene: -
V gene: TRBV20-1
CDR3 protein: CSARPRTALSQPHHF
CDR3 DNA: TGCAGTGCTAGGCCCCGCACAGCTCTCAGTCAGCCCCATCATTTT

J gene: TRBJ2-7
clone size: -
D gene: TRBD1
V gene: TRBV29-1
CDR3 protein: CSRTGGSDEQYF
CDR3 DNA: TGCAGCCGGACAGGGGGGAGCGACGAGCAGTACTTC

J gene: TRBJ1-2
clone size: -
D gene: -
V gene: TRBV2
CDR3 protein: CASRGDRPSGGYTF
CDR3 DNA: TGTGCCAGCAGGGGCGACAGGCCGTCGGGTGGCTACACCTTC

J gene: TRBJ2-7
clone size: -
D gene: -
V gene: TRBV10-3
CDR3 protein: CAISERRTASYEQYF
CDR3 DNA: TGTGCCATCAGTGAGAGGCGGACAGCATCCTACGAGCAGTACTTC

J gene: TRBJ1-4
clone size: many
D gene: -
V gene: TRBV7-9
CDR3 protein: CASSFRESGQLFF
CDR3 DNA: TGTGCCAGCAGCTTCAGGGAGTCAGGCCAACTGTTTTTT

J gene: TRBJ1-1
clone size: many
D gene: -
V gene: TRBV10-3
CDR3 protein: CAISGAGTMNTEAFF
CDR3 DNA: TGTGCCATCAGTGGTGCGGGGACCATGAACACTGAAGCTTTCTTT

J gene: TRBJ2-2
clone size: many
D gene: -
V gene: TRBV7-2
CDR3 protein: CASSSLVVAGELFF
CDR3 DNA: TGTGCCAGCAGCTCCCTGGTGGTGGCCGGGGAGCTGTTTTTT

J gene: TRBJ1-1
clone size: -
D gene: -
V gene: TRBV20-1
CDR3 protein: CSARQGSAEAFF
CDR3 DNA: TGCAGTGCTAGACAGGGGAGCGCTGAAGCTTTCTTT

J gene: TRBJ2-7
clone size: -
D gene: -
V gene: TRBV25-1
CDR3 protein: CASSQEGHPGGSYEQYF
CDR3 DNA: TGCGCCAGCAGCCAAGAAGGGCACCCTGGGGGATCCTACGAGCAGTACTTC

J gene: TRBJ1-2
clone size: many
D gene: -
V gene: TRBV12-3/TRBV12-4
CDR3 protein: CASSRTVAGYGYTF
CDR3 DNA: TGTGCCAGCAGTCGGACAGTAGCAGGGTATGGCTACACCTTC

J gene: TRBJ1-2
clone size: -
D gene: TRBD1
V gene: TRBV29-1
CDR3 protein: CSVGRGRDYGYTF
CDR3 DNA: TGCAGCGTCGGTAGGGGGCGCGACTATGGCTACACCTTC

J gene: TRBJ1-1
clone size: -
D gene: TRBD1
V gene: TRBV5-1
CDR3 protein: CASGLFGTDDEAFF
CDR3 DNA: TGCGCCAGCGGCCTCTTCGGGACAGATGATGAAGCTTTCTTT

J gene: TRBJ1-1
clone size: -
D gene: -
V gene: TRBV9
CDR3 protein: CASSGSGHGDTEAFF
CDR3 DNA: TGTGCCAGCAGCGGTTCAGGGCACGGGGACACTGAAGCTTTCTTT

J gene: TRBJ1-4
clone size: -
D gene: -
V gene: TRBV7-9
CDR3 protein: CASSLGPSNEKLFF
CDR3 DNA: TGTGCCAGCAGCCTGGGCCCTAGTAATGAAAAACTGTTTTTT

J gene: TRBJ1-1
clone size: -
D gene: -
V gene: TRBV29-1
CDR3 protein: CSAPQGDTEAFF
CDR3 DNA: TGCAGCGCCCCCCAAGGGGACACTGAAGCTTTCTTT

J gene: TRBJ2-7
clone size: -
D gene: -
V gene: TRBV2
CDR3 protein: CASSSTNREESYEQYF
CDR3 DNA: TGTGCCAGCAGCTCAACTAACAGGGAAGAGTCCTACGAGCAGTACTTC

J gene: TRBJ1-2
clone size: -
D gene: -
V gene: TRBV28
CDR3 protein: CASSLSRGRGDGYTF
CDR3 DNA: TGTGCCAGCAGTTTGTCTCGGGGCCGGGGAGATGGCTACACCTTC

J gene: TRBJ2-2
clone size: -
D gene: -
V gene: TRBV19
CDR3 protein: CASTGTLNTGELFF
CDR3 DNA: TGTGCCAGCACCGGGACACTTAACACCGGGGAGCTGTTTTTT

J gene: TRBJ2-7
clone size: -
D gene: TRBD2
V gene: TRBV7-8
CDR3 protein: CASSPASGGSYEQYF
CDR3 DNA: TGTGCCAGCAGCCCGGCTAGCGGGGGGTCCTACGAGCAGTACTTC

J gene: TRBJ1-1
clone size: -
D gene: -
V gene: TRBV10-3
CDR3 protein: CAANAAGSENTEAFF
CDR3 DNA: TGTGCCGCCAACGCGGCAGGGAGTGAGAACACTGAAGCTTTCTTT

J gene: TRBJ1-2
clone size: -
D gene: TRBD1
V gene: TRBV10-3
CDR3 protein: CATHGDRGQFGYGYTF
CDR3 DNA: TGTGCCACCCATGGGGACAGGGGTCAGTTCGGCTATGGCTACACCTTC

J gene: TRBJ1-4
clone size: -
D gene: -
V gene: TRBV29-1
CDR3 protein: CSGGDQGEKLFF
CDR3 DNA: TGCAGCGGGGGAGATCAAGGTGAAAAACTGTTTTTT

J gene: TRBJ1-3
clone size: few
D gene: TRBD1
V gene: TRBV11-2
CDR3 protein: CASSIGTASTIYF
CDR3 DNA: TGTGCCAGCAGCATCGGGACAGCTAGCACCATATATTTT

J gene: TRBJ1-5
clone size: once
D gene: TRBD1
V gene: TRBV7-8
CDR3 protein: CASSSGQAYEHF
CDR3 DNA: TGTGCCAGCAGTTCTGGACAGGCCTACGAGCATTTT

J gene: TRBJ1-2
clone size: -
D gene: -
V gene: TRBV7-9
CDR3 protein: CASSSSDSIYGYTF
CDR3 DNA: TGTGCCAGCAGCTCTTCGGACAGTATCTATGGCTACACCTTC

J gene: TRBJ1-1
clone size: -
D gene: TRBD1
V gene: TRBV20-1
CDR3 protein: CSARNRGGTEAFF
CDR3 DNA: TGCAGTGCTAGGAACAGGGGTGGTACTGAAGCTTTCTTT